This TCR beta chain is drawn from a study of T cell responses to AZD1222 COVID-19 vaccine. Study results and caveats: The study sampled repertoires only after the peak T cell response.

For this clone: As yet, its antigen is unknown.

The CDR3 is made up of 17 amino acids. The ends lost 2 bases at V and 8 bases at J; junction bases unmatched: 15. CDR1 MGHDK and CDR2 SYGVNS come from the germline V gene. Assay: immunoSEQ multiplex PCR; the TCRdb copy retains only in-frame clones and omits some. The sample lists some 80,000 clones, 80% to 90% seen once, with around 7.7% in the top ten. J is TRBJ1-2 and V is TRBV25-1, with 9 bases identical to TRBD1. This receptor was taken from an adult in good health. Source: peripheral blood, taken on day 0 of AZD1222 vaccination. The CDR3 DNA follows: TGTGCCAGCAGTGAAGGTCTAGAGGGACAGGGAAGTGGCGGCTACACCTTC. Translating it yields CASSEGLEGQGSGGYTF.